This T cell receptor beta chain comes out of a study of OX40 agonist ivuxolimab in advanced cancers. General notes on the study: Ivuxolimab, which targeted the costimulatory receptor OX40 (CD134), was an agonistic, fully human IgG2 monoclonal antibody. Intravenous ivuxolimab was administered to patients every 2 weeks at six dose levels: 0.01, 0.1, 0.3, 1.5, 3 and 10 mg/kg. Of the roughly 50 dose-escalation patients, hepatocellular carcinoma was present in some 19, melanoma in some 15, renal cell carcinoma in 9 and head and neck cancer in 9. The dose-escalation cohort was 82.7% male with a mean age of about 58 years, ranging from roughly 20 to 80. Patients were allowed to have had prior anti-PD-1, anti-PD-L1 or anti-CTLA-4 therapy, and approximately 41% of the dose-escalation patients had previously received checkpoint inhibitors. Three dose-escalation patients achieved partial responses, one with hepatocellular carcinoma and two with cutaneous melanoma. Peripheral TCRbeta sequencing was intended to test whether TCR sequence diversity was altered and clonal T-cell expansion was caused by ivuxolimab. The paper reports the monotherapy dose-escalation portion (N = 52 patients) of the phase I ivuxolimab trial.

Trimming costs V 3 bases and J 3 bases, and their ends lie 17 bases apart. CDR1 MGHDK and CDR2 SYGVNS were looked up in the germline V gene. The CDR3 sequence holds 16 residues, the cysteine and phenylalanine included. Kept here is only the CDR3 DNA, which spans 48 bases and is read in frame from base 1. Overall study results and their limits: In partial responders in the 0.1-3.0 mg/kg groups, normalized peripheral clonal expansion was found to be among the lowest, especially among CD8+ T cells. Low levels of normalized T-cell clonal expansion were also seen in some patients who did not respond. At doses of 0.1 to 3.0 mg/kg, clonal expansion of both CD4+ and CD8+ blood T cells was observed from baseline to week 6. After ivuxolimab, CD8+ T cells had more expanded clones than CD4+ T cells on average. Which antigens the clonally expanded peripheral T cells were specific for was not determined.

Genomic DNA was extracted from sorted cells for sequencing of the TCRbeta CDR3 region. The immunoSEQ Assay was used to sequence the TCRbeta CDR3 regions. The table comes from immuneACCESS by way of TCRdb, which keeps in-frame sequences with V and J called. Part of the clones is missing from these tables; in studies checked, under half for an unresolved V gene and the rest for unknown reasons. The sample table contains around 30,000 clones; only one count was recorded for roughly nine tenths of them. Clones ranked in the top ten supply about a quarter of the sample. As to this clone: The specificity of this receptor is unknown. Within one base of it there is no much larger clone, and no base qualities were kept.

Patients with a history of autoimmune disease or receiving systemic immunosuppression were excluded from the trial. Peripheral blood for TCR sequencing was drawn from every dose cohort at baseline, at cycle 4 day 1 and at cycle 7 day 1. The samples were drawn from a first-in-human, open-label, multicenter phase I dose-escalation trial of ivuxolimab. Adults with locally advanced or metastatic head and neck squamous cell, hepatocellular, melanoma or renal cell carcinoma were enrolled in the trial. CD4+ and CD8+ T cells were sorted separately from peripheral blood before TCR sequencing. Sequenced material: CD4+ or CD8+ T cells sorted from blood, taken in a trial of the OX40 agonist ivuxolimab. Here the chain combines TRBV25-1 and TRBJ1-2, with no reliable assignment of the D segment. The sequence was obtained from an adult with an advanced solid tumor such as melanoma, head and neck, liver or kidney cancer. The CDR3 region reads CASSDHKTGGYYGYTF. The bases are TGTGCCAGCAGTGACCACAAGACGGGAGGGTACTATGGCTACACCTTC.